The 21 T cell receptor beta chains in this list originate from one sample, sequenced in a study of T cell responses to AZD1222 COVID-19 vaccine. Sequencing used immunoSEQ multiplex PCR; TCRdb keeps in-frame clones, though not all of them. The sample lists about 85,000 clones; roughly 88% were seen once. This sample comprised peripheral blood, obtained on day 0 of MenACWY control vaccination. The receptors come from an adult in good health.

The V and J genes are TRBV7-8 and TRBJ2-2; D may be TRBD2 (6 bases). V was clipped by 1 base and J by 3 bases, with 15 bases between them. CDR1 is SGHVS and CDR2 is FQNEAQ in the germline V gene. This CDR3 is 17 amino acids long. Here the CDR3 reads CASSLGSFRGYTGELFF. CDR3 nucleotides: TGTGCCAGCAGCTTAGGATCTTTTCGGGGGTACACCGGGGAGCTGTTTTTT.

The rearrangement links TRBV5-1 to TRBJ2-7; 8 bases align to TRBD1. Per germline, CDR1 SGHRS and CDR2 YFSETQ. V lost 0 bases and J lost 7; bases outside the gene matches: 6. This CDR3 is built from 14 residues. For the CDR3, the DNA is TGCGCCAGCAGCTTGGACAGGGGGAAGAAAGAGCAGTACTTC. Encoded protein: CASSLDRGKKEQYF.

This sequence joins TRBV6-5 and TRBJ2-7; D tentatively reads TRBD1 or TRBD2 (5 bases each). Germline lookup yields CDR1 MNHEY and CDR2 SVGAGI. V gave up 10 bases and J gave up 0 bases, with 19 bases separating them. This CDR3 region has 15 residues. The chain's CDR3 is CATKWEPGSSYEQYF. For the CDR3, the DNA is TGTGCCACAAAGTGGGAACCAGGGAGCTCCTACGAGCAGTACTTC.

CDR3: CAWSVATDTQYF. CDR3 in DNA: TGTGCCTGGAGTGTGGCCACAGATACGCAGTATTTT. The chain employs TRBV30 and TRBJ2-3; D gene uncertain. Trimming pared 0 bases from V and 2 bases from J, leaving 3 bases between. Per the germline V gene, CDR1 is GTSNPN and CDR2 is SVGIG (reference sequence). The CDR3 is made up of 12 amino acids. The full variable domain, completed using reference TRBV30 and TRBJ2-3, is SQTIHQWPATLVQPVGSPLSLECTVEGTSNPNLYWYRQAAGRGLQLLFYSVGIGQISSEVPQNLSASRPQDRQFILSSKKLLLSDSGFYLCAWSVATDTQYFGPGTRLTVL.

The CDR3 region has the DNA TGTGCCAGCAGATCCGGGACCCTAAATTCACCCCTCCACTTT. Translating it yields CASRSGTLNSPLHF. The genes are TRBV28 and TRBJ1-6; the D gene is possibly TRBD1 (5 bases). V shed 6 bases and J shed 7 bases, with 13 bases lying between them. Germline CDR1 MDHEN, CDR2 SYDVKM. This CDR3 has 14 residues.

The chain employs TRBV29-1 and TRBJ2-7, with TRBD1 identical over 10 bases. V shed 4 bases, J shed 2 bases, and the junction held 8 bases outside the gene matches. CDR1 and CDR2 from the germline V gene are SQVTM and ANQGSEA. This CDR3 region has 15 residues. The CDR3 nucleotides read TGCAGCGTTGCGCCGGGGGGACAGGGGACCTACGAGCAGTACTTC. Its protein is CSVAPGGQGTYEQYF.

The CDR3 DNA is TGTGCCAGTAGTGTTGAGGACAGGGGTAATGAGCAGTTCTTC. It encodes CASSVEDRGNEQFF. The chain links TRBV19 to TRBJ2-1; TRBD1 matches at 9 bases. This CDR3 spans 14 amino acids. Germline CDR1 reads LNHDA; CDR2 reads SQIVND (reference sequence). V gave up 5 bases and J gave up 7 bases; unmatched junction bases: 6. Looking up the rest from reference TRBV19 and TRBJ2-1 gives the full variable domain: DGGITQSPKYLFRKEGQNVTLSCEQNLNHDAMYWYRQDPGQGLRLIYYSQIVNDFQKGDIAEGYSVSREKKESFPLTVTSAQKNPTAFYLCASSVEDRGNEQFFGPGTRLTVL.

This CDR3 is CASSLDSSGVYEQYF. DNA for the CDR3: TGCGCCAGCAGCTTGGATTCTAGCGGGGTCTACGAGCAGTACTTC. The V gene is TRBV5-1, the J gene TRBJ2-7; 9 nucleotides agree with TRBD2. The V gene's germline CDR1 is SGHRS and CDR2 YFSETQ. The ends lost 0 bases at V and 3 bases at J; junction bases unmatched: 4. The CDR3 consists of 15 residues.

The chain employs TRBV5-5 and TRBJ1-5, with D maybe TRBD1 (6 bases). Germline CDR1 and CDR2: SGHKS and YYEKEE (reference sequence). V dropped 0 bases and J dropped 2 bases, with 15 bases sitting between them. The CDR3 covers 17 residues. This chain's CDR3 is CASSLEGSPGGNQPQHF. CDR3 bases: TGTGCCAGCAGCTTGGAAGGTTCTCCAGGGGGCAATCAGCCCCAGCATTTT.

The V and J genes are TRBV7-9 and TRBJ1-4; D not certain. This CDR3 spans 13 amino acids. Germline V lookup: CDR1 SEHNR, CDR2 FQNEAQ (reference sequence). Trimming stripped 5 bases from V and 0 bases from J, with 4 bases between. The CDR3 coding sequence is TGTGCCAGCAGCCGAACAACTAATGAAAAACTGTTTTTT. It encodes CASSRTTNEKLFF.

The rearrangement joins TRBV5-1 to TRBJ2-5; no firm D call. The CDR3 has 14 residues. Germline V gene sequence: CDR1 SGHRS, CDR2 YFSETQ. The V and J ends lost 0 bases and 2 bases respectively, with 8 bases between them. CDR3 in amino acids: CASSLGAGQETQYF. Written as DNA, the CDR3 is TGCGCCAGCAGCTTGGGGGCCGGACAAGAGACCCAGTACTTC.

The rearrangement uses TRBV19 and TRBJ2-2; no clear D. V was pared by 7 bases and J by 0 bases, with 12 bases between. CDR3 length equals 15 residues. In germline, CDR1 is LNHDA, CDR2 SQIVND (reference sequence). The CDR3 reads CASTLLQANTGELFF. The CDR3, as DNA: TGTGCCAGTACCCTGTTGCAGGCGAACACCGGGGAGCTGTTTTTT.

Ten or more counts support this clone. The V and J genes are TRBV6-6 and TRBJ2-1; D call uncertain. Between the trimmed V and J ends, which lost 8 bases and 2 bases, there was a span of 7 bases. CDR3 length: 12 amino acids. Germline CDR1 and CDR2: MNHNY and SVGAGI (reference sequence). The CDR3 loop reads CASGYPYNEQFF. CDR3 nucleotide sequence: TGTGCCAGCGGGTACCCCTACAATGAGCAGTTCTTC.

This chain connects TRBV6-5 to TRBJ1-2; D might be TRBD1 (6 bases). The germline gives CDR1 MNHEY, CDR2 SVGAGI. Trimming cost V 7 bases and J 4 bases, with 13 bases left between them. This CDR3 is 13 amino acids long. The CDR3 loop reads CASTLRDIYGYTF. The CDR3 coding sequence is TGTGCCAGCACTCTCCGGGACATCTATGGCTACACCTTC.

This clone was found once. The genes are TRBV18 and TRBJ2-5; D is unresolved. The CDR3 consists of 14 residues. The V gene lost 3 bases and the J gene lost 1 base, with 9 bases spanning the gap. Germline V gives CDR1 KGHSH, CDR2 LQKENI. CDR3 sequence reads: CASSPIAAQETQYF. CDR3 coding DNA: TGTGCCAGCTCACCTATCGCAGCCCAAGAGACCCAGTACTTC.

The V call is TRBV14, the J call TRBJ1-1; D possibly corresponds to TRBD1 (5 bases). The V gene's germline CDR1 is SGHDN and CDR2 FVKESK. This CDR3 spans 13 amino acids. Trimming pared 4 bases from V and 11 bases from J, leaving 17 bases between. The CDR3 reads CASSPTRGNAAFF. The CDR3 DNA is TGTGCCAGCAGCCCAACCCGGGGGAATGCGGCTTTCTTT.

This chain joins TRBV5-1 and TRBJ1-5, with unresolved D. This CDR3 has 16 residues. Trimming cost V 0 bases and J 1 base, with 11 bases left between them. CDR1 SGHRS and CDR2 YFSETQ come from the germline V gene. Here the CDR3 DNA reads TGCGCCAGCAGCTTGGGGTCAGGCGGGAGCAATCAGCCCCAGCATTTT. Protein sequence: CASSLGSGGSNQPQHF.

V and J are TRBV19 and TRBJ1-5; TRBD1 matches at 7 bases. Germline CDR1 is LNHDA and CDR2 is SQIVND (reference sequence). The CDR3 totals 15 residues. The V and J ends lost 6 bases and 4 bases, in that order; junction bases with no gene match: 9. CDR3 in amino acids: CASRARDRVNQPQHF. CDR3 DNA sequence: TGTGCCAGTAGGGCCCGGGACAGAGTTAATCAGCCCCAGCATTTT.

The rearrangement joins TRBV7-2 to TRBJ1-3; the D is unclear. CDR1 is SGHTA, CDR2 FQGNSA, per germline. The CDR3 has 18 amino acids. V shed 5 bases and J shed 2 bases, with 22 bases lying between them. The CDR3 bases are TGTGCCAGCAGCCCCCAGGCGGGCTTTTTTTTTGCTGGAAACACCATATATTTT. Translated: CASSPQAGFFFAGNTIYF.

The genes are TRBV24-1 and TRBJ1-2, with D hard to call. This CDR3 region has 12 residues. The germline V gene encodes CDR1 KGHDR and CDR2 SFDVKD. V lost 4 bases to trimming and J lost 2 bases, with 4 bases between them. DNA for the CDR3: TGTGCCACCAGTGAACAGAACTATGGCTACACCTTC. It yields the protein CATSEQNYGYTF.

The V call is TRBV2, the J call TRBJ2-5; no reliable D call. This CDR3 comprises 11 residues. Germline CDR1 is SNHLY and CDR2 is FYNNEI. The ends were cut back, 6 bases at V and 5 bases at J, with 7 bases in the middle. For the CDR3, the DNA is TGTGCCAGCAGGGTCGGGGAGACCCAGTACTTC. Its protein is CASRVGETQYF.